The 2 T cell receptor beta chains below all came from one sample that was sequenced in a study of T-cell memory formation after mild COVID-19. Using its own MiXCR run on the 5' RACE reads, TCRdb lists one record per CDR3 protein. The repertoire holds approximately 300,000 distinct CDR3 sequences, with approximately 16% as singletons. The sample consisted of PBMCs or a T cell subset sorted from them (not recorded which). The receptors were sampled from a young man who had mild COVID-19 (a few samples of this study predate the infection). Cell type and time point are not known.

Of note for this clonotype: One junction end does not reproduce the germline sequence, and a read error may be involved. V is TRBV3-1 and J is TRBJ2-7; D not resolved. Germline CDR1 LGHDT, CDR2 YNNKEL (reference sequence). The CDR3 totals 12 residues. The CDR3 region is CASSQDGRTLNF. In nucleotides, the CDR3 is TGTGCCAGCAGCCAAGATGGGCGGACCCTGAACTTC.

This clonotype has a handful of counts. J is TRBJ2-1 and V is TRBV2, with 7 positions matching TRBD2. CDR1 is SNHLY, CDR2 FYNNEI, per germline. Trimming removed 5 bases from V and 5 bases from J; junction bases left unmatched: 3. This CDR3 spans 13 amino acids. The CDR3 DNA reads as TGTGCCAGCAGTCGGGACTACCACAATGAGCAGTTCTTC. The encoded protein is CASSRDYHNEQFF.